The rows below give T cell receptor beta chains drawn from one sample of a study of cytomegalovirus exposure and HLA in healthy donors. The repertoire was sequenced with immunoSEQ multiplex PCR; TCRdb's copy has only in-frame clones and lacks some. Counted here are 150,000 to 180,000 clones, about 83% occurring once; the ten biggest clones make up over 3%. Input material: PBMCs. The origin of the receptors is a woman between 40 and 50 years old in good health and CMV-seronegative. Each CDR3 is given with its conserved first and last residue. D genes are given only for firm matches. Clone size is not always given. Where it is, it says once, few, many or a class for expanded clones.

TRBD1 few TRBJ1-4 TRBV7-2 TGTGCCAGCAGCTTGGACAGGGGGAATGAAAAACTGTTTTTT CASSLDRGNEKLFF
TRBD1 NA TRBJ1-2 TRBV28 TGTGCCAGCAGTTTGGCGACCGGGACAGGGGGCAGGGTCTATGGCTACACCTTC CASSLATGTGGRVYGYTF
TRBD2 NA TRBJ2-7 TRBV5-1 TGCGCCAGCAGCCACGGACTAGCGGGAGTTCCCTCCTACGAGCAGTACTTC CASSHGLAGVPSYEQYF
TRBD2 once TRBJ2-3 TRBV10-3 TGTGCCATCAGCGCCGGGACTAGCGGGAGGGGGGAAGATACGCAGTATTTT CAISAGTSGRGEDTQYF
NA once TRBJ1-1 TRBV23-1 TGCGCCAGCAGTCGGAGCAGGGATTTCACTGAAGCTTTCTTT CASSRSRDFTEAFF
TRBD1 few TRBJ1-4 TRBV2 TGTGCCAGCAACCCGGACAGGGTAAATGAAAAACTGTTTTTT CASNPDRVNEKLFF
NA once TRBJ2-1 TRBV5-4 TGTGCCAGCAGCTTTTGGCCCCGACTGGGCGGGACTTACAATGAGCAGTTCTTC CASSFWPRLGGTYNEQFF
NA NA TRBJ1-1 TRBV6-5 TGTGCCAGCAGTTACAGGCAGGGCTCCGAAGCTTTCTTT CASSYRQGSEAFF
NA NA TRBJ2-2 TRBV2 TGTGCCAGCGCCTGGGGGGCGAACACCGGGGAGCTGTTTTTT CASAWGANTGELFF
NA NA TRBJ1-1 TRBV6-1 TGTGCCAGCAGTGGAGGGCAAACCTACACTGAAGCTTTCTTT CASSGGQTYTEAFF
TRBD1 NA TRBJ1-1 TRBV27 TGTGCCAGCAGTTTCGACAGGGGCCTTTACACTGAAGCTTTCTTT CASSFDRGLYTEAFF
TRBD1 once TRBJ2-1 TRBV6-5 TGTGCCAGCAGTTACTCGTCACAGGGGGGCAATGAGCAGTTCTTC CASSYSSQGGNEQFF
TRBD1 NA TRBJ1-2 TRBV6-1 TGTGCCAGCAGAGCCCCCAGGGGGCTTCACTATGGCTACACCTTC CASRAPRGLHYGYTF
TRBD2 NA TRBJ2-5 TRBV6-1 TGTGCCAGCAGCGAAGGGACTAGGGGGTACCAAGAGACCCAGTACTTC CASSEGTRGYQETQYF
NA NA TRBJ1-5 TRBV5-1 TGCGCCAGCAGCCCACATATAAAGCCCCAGCATTTT CASSPHIKPQHF
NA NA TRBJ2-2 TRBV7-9 TGTGCCAGCAGCCCAGGGTTGTCCGGGGAGCTGTTTTTT CASSPGLSGELFF
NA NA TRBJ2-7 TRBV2 TGTGCCAGCAGTGTTAGTCTTCAGGGAAGATCCTACGAGCAGTACTTC CASSVSLQGRSYEQYF
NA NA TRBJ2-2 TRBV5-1 TGCGCCAGCACCTTGGGAGGGGGCATGGACACCGGGGAGCTGTTTTTT CASTLGGGMDTGELFF
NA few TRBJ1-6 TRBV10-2 TGCGCCAGCAAGAGTCTGGGGAGGTTT CASKSLGRF